The sequence of this T cell receptor (beta chain) was determined in a study of shared clonotypes between healthy human individuals. Study-level findings and limits: Larger richness was generally estimated for naive than memory subsets.

Sequencing was performed with immunoSEQ multiplex PCR; in TCRdb, only in-frame clones are kept and a portion is missing. The table lists roughly 2.5 million clones, 85% to 95% of them singletons. Donors comprised healthy HIV-negative adults lacking recent acute infections or vaccinations. A remark on this clone: Its antigen remains unknown.

V dropped 6 bases and J dropped 1 base, with 12 bases sitting between them. CDR3 length: 14 amino acids. In germline, CDR1 is SGHAT, CDR2 FQNNGV. Sequenced material: naive CD4+ T cells sorted from blood. The subset here: CD45RA+ positively selected. The sequence came from a man between 18 and 29 years old in good health. The rearrangement joins TRBV11-2 to TRBJ2-5; no definite D call. The DNA for the CDR3 is TGTGCCAGCAGACCCCGGACGGGCCAAGAGACCCAGTACTTC. Its protein is CASRPRTGQETQYF.